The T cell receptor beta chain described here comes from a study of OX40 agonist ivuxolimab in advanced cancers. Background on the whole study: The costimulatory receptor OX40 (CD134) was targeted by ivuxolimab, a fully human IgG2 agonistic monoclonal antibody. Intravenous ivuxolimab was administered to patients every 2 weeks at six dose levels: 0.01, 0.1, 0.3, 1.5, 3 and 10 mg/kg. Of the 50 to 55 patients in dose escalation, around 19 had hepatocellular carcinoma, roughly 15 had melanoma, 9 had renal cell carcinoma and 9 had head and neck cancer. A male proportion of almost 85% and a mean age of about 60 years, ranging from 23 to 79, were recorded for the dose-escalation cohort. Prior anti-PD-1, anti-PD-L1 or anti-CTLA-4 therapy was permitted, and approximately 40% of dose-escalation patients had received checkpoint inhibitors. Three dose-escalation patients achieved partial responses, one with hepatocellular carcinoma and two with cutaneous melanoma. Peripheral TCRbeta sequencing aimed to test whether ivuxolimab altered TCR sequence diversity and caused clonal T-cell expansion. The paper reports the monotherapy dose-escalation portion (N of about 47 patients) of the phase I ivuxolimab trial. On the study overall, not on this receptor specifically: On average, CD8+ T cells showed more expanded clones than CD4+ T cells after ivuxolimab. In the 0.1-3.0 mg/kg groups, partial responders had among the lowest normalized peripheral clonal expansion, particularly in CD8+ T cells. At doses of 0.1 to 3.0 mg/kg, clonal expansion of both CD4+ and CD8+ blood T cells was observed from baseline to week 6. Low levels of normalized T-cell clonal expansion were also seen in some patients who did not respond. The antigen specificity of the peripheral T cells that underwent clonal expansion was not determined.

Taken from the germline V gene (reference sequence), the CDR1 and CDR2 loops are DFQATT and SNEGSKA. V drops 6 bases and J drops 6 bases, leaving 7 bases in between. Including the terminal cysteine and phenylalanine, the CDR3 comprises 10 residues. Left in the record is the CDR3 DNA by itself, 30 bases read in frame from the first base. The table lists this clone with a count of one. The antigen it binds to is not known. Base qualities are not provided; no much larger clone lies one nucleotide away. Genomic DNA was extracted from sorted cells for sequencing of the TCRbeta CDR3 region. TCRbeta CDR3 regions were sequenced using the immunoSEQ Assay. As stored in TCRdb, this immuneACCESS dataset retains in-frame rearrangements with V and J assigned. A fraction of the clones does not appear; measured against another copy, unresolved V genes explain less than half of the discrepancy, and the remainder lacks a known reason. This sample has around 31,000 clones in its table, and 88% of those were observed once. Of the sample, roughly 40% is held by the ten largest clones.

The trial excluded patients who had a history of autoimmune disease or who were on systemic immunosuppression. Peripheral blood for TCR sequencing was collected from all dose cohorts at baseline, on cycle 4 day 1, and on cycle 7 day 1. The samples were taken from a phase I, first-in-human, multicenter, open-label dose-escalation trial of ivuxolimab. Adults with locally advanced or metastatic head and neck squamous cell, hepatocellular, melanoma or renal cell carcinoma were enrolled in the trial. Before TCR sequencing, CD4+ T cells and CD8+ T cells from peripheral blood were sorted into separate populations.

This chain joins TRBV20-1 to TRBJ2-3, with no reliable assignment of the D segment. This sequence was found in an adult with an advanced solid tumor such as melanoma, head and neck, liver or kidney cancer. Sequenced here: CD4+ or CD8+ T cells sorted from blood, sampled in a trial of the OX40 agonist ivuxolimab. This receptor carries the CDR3 CSAATDTQYF. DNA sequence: TGCAGTGCAGCCACTGATACGCAGTATTTT.